This T cell receptor beta chain originates from a study of blood T cell repertoires in COVID-19 (dated by TCRdb to the early 2020s). Regarding the study in general: Samples from collaborators originated in the United States, Italy and Spain and spanned both the acute and convalescent phases of COVID-19. The prospective study material was composed of cDNA or gDNA derived from T cells, B-cell-depleted T cells, or PBMCs. The dataset comprised deeply sampled blood TCRbeta repertoires from subjects exposed to, actively infected with, or recovered from COVID-19. The repertoires were made available in a free public database intended to serve as a resource for research on the immune response to SARS-CoV-2. Samples came from the ongoing ImmuneRACE study (first 160 participants) plus 1,254 subjects from 6 global collaborators. The sample metadata nearly always contained a de-identified subject ID, COVID-19 status, age in years and sex. Where available, HLA class I and class II types were obtained from metadata supplied by the sample provider rather than from assay-based typing.

Here is what the overall study found, with its caveats: The amount of clinical and demographic metadata varied by source and participant and was provided uncurated.

The germline V gene (reference sequence) supplies CDR1 SEHNR and CDR2 FQNEAQ. V is reduced by 2 bases and J by 5 bases, leaving a spacing of 15 bases between them. From its cysteine to its phenylalanine, the CDR3 spans 15 amino acids. CDR3 DNA is the only sequence kept; it has 45 bases, read in frame from the first base. The collaborating institutions used their own protocols to collect whole blood in K2EDTA tubes. For TCRbeta analysis, collaborators shipped samples as frozen whole blood, isolated PBMCs, or DNA extracted from either of those sample types. TCRbeta CDR3 regions were amplified from genomic DNA by means of the immunoSEQ Assay, a bias-controlled multiplex PCR. In the original analysis: Nucleated cell counts per sample were estimated from amplification of reference gene primers within the assay. Sequence reads were collapsed and filtered to measure the absolute abundance of every unique TCRbeta CDR3 rearrangement. For each sample, productive Simpson clonality was calculated as the square root of Simpson's diversity index over productive rearrangements. TCRdb holds this immuneACCESS table with in-frame rearrangements only. Some clones are missing; in checked studies, unresolved V genes explain under half, and the rest has no known cause. V, J and clone size are taken as reported in that table, and D and trimming were inferred from the DNA itself. Counted in this sample were under 150,000 clones; around 87% of them appeared once. Approximately 2.8% of the sample lies in the top ten.

As for this clone: The target of this receptor is not known. It has no much larger one-base neighbor in the sample; base qualities were not kept.

Sequenced: peripheral blood. The chain uses TRBV7-9 and TRBJ2-5, and the D gene may be TRBD1, 5 bases matching. The TCR sequence derives from a woman in her sixties or seventies with active COVID-19. This receptor carries the CDR3 CASSLRQGRTETQYF. The bases read TGTGCCAGCAGCTTACGGCAGGGTCGAACGGAGACCCAGTACTTC.